This TCR beta chain is drawn from a study of blood T cell repertoires in COVID-19. Study-wide background: Samples came from the United States, Italy and Spain, spanning acute and convalescent COVID-19. The analysed material was cDNA or gDNA that came from T cells, B-cell-depleted T cells, or PBMCs.

Germline lookup yields CDR1 LGHNT and CDR2 FRNRAP. The CDR3 is 17 residues long. Losses at the gene ends were 0 bases for V and 4 bases for J; bases not matched to a gene: 10. In the authors' methods: Counts of nucleated cells, estimated from reference gene primer amplification, were obtained. This table comes from immunoSEQ multiplex PCR, and its TCRdb copy is limited to in-frame clones, with some not included. V, J and clone size reflect that table, while D and trimming were determined from the DNA. The top ten hold around 7.5% of the sample, which has about 120,000 clones, about 80% seen once. The J gene is TRBJ2-7, the V gene TRBV12-5, with 9 positions matching TRBD1. Source material: peripheral blood. The source of this sequence is a man aged 65 to 79 with active or convalescent COVID-19. CDR3 protein: CASGLVTGTGIRYEQYF. In nucleotides, the CDR3 is TGTGCTAGTGGTTTGGTAACCGGGACAGGGATAAGATACGAGCAGTACTTC.